The 26 T cell receptor beta chains reported below all come from one sample, sequenced in a study of blood T cell repertoires in COVID-19. Clones were sequenced by immunoSEQ multiplex PCR, and TCRdb holds only the in-frame ones, with some missing. The sample records 150,000 to 200,000 clones, 82% being singletons. What was sequenced was peripheral blood. These receptors originate from an older woman with COVID-19, enrolled during active disease.

V gene TRBV7-9 combines with J gene TRBJ1-6; no clear D gene. V was pared by 8 bases and J by 9 bases, with 11 bases between. Germline CDR1 reads SEHNR; CDR2 reads FQNEAQ (reference sequence). The CDR3 is 12 amino acids. The CDR3 is CASHVRGSPLHF. CDR3 nucleotide sequence: TGTGCCAGCCACGTACGAGGTTCACCCCTCCACTTT. Together with reference TRBV7-9 and TRBJ1-6, the CDR3 gives the full variable domain: DTGVSQNPRHKITKRGQNVTFRCDPISEHNRLYWYRQTLGQGPEFLTYFQNEAQLEKSRLLSDRFSAERPKGSFSTLEIQRTEQGDSAMYLCASHVRGSPLHFGNGTRLTVT.

This chain uses TRBV2 with TRBJ2-3, with TRBD2 identical over 13 bases. J gave up 7 bases and V 5 bases, and 9 bases lay outside the gene matches. The germline CDR1 and CDR2 sequences are SNHLY and FYNNEI. This CDR3 spans 16 amino acids. The CDR3 loop reads CASSRTRTSGGYTQYF. The CDR3 bases are TGTGCCAGCAGTCGCACTAGGACTAGCGGGGGTTATACGCAGTATTTT.

This clone was recorded at least ten times. The CDR3: CASILGPASTEAFF. The CDR3 DNA is TGTGCCAGCATCCTGGGGCCGGCGAGCACTGAAGCTTTCTTT. V is TRBV6-5 and J is TRBJ1-1; TRBD1 is a possible D gene (5 bases). The CDR3 runs 14 residues. Per the germline V gene, CDR1 is MNHEY and CDR2 is SVGAGI. Trimming shortened V by 7 bases and J by 4 bases, and 16 bases separated the two germline ends.

The gene calls are TRBV11-2 and TRBJ2-7; 11 nucleotides match TRBD2. Per germline, CDR1 SGHAT and CDR2 FQNNGV. J was trimmed by 7 bases and V by 6 bases; bases with no gene match: 8. The CDR3 totals 14 residues. The CDR3 loop reads CASRPGLAVGEQYF. In DNA form, the CDR3 reads TGTGCCAGCAGACCGGGACTAGCGGTTGGGGAGCAGTACTTC. Supplemented by reference TRBV11-2 and TRBJ2-7, the full variable domain reads EAGVAQSPRYKIIEKRQSVAFWCNPISGHATLYWYQQILGQGPKLLIQFQNNGVVDDSQLPKDRFSAERLKGVDSTLKIQPAKLEDSAVYLCASRPGLAVGEQYFGPGTRLTVT.

The chain carries TRBV6-4 and TRBJ1-5, with TRBD1 matching over 8 bases. The trim removed 10 bases at V and 0 bases at J, leaving 5 bases unmatched. Germline V gene data show CDR1 as MRHNA and CDR2 as SNTAGT. The CDR3 covers 14 residues. In DNA, the CDR3 is TGTGCCATCCCAGGGGGCGGTAGCAATCAGCCCCAGCATTTT. This sequence encodes CAIPGGGSNQPQHF.

This rearrangement joins TRBV13 to TRBJ2-3; the match to TRBD2 covers 7 bases. The germline V gene encodes CDR1 PRHDT and CDR2 FYEKMQ (reference sequence). J gave up 5 bases and V 0 bases, and 8 bases lay outside the gene matches. There are 16 residues in the CDR3. The CDR3 here is CASSLGREMGGDTQYF. CDR3 nucleotides: TGTGCCAGCAGCTTAGGGCGGGAGATGGGGGGAGATACGCAGTATTTT. Variable domain in full (rest from reference TRBV13 and TRBJ2-3): AAGVIQSPRHLIKEKRETATLKCYPIPRHDTVYWYQQGPGQDPQFLISFYEKMQSDKGSIPDRFSAQQFSDYHSELNMSSLELGDSALYFCASSLGREMGGDTQYFGPGTRLTVL.

This chain joins TRBV29-1 and TRBJ2-7, with 7 bases that match TRBD1. The length of the CDR3 is 13 residues. The V gene's germline CDR1 is SQVTM and CDR2 ANQGSEA. The trim removed 3 bases at V and 0 bases at J, leaving 2 bases unmatched. CDR3: CSVEGDSSYEQYF. CDR3 in DNA: TGCAGCGTTGAGGGGGACAGCTCCTACGAGCAGTACTTC.

This clone showed up just a few times. The chain has TRBV7-2 and TRBJ2-3; 7 bases are shared with TRBD2. This CDR3 is 16 amino acids long. The germline gives CDR1 SGHTA, CDR2 FQGNSA. V was pared by 3 bases and J by 0 bases, with 6 bases of the junction left unmatched. In DNA form, the CDR3 reads TGTGCCAGCAGCTTCGGGCGGGAGCTGAGCACAGATACGCAGTATTTT. Protein sequence: CASSFGRELSTDTQYF.

CDR3 nucleotide sequence: TGTGCCAGCAATGCTCTACCTAGGGGACAGACCTACGAGCAGTACTTC. Protein sequence: CASNALPRGQTYEQYF. The chain recombines TRBV25-1 with TRBJ2-7; TRBD1 matches at 7 bases. Germline loops: CDR1 MGHDK, CDR2 SYGVNS. The CDR3 spans 16 residues. J lost 2 bases, V lost 7 bases, and 14 bases had no gene match.

This clone appeared a few times. The chain recombines TRBV10-1 with TRBJ2-1, with 10 bases that match TRBD2. CDR1 WNHNN and CDR2 SYGVQD come from the germline V gene (reference sequence). V dropped 5 bases and J dropped 0; count of bases not matched to a gene: 7. The CDR3 is made up of 17 amino acids. In nucleotides, the CDR3 is TGCGCCAGCAGTAATGCCGGGACTAGCGACTCCTACAATGAGCAGTTCTTC. Encoded protein: CASSNAGTSDSYNEQFF.

The chain has TRBV6-5 and TRBJ2-1; 9 positions agree with TRBD1. This CDR3 contains 14 residues. Germline values: CDR1 MNHEY, CDR2 SVGAGI. The V and J ends lost 7 bases and 10 bases, in that order; junction bases with no gene match: 11. CDR3 coding DNA: TGTGCCAGCACCGTTAGGGGGACAGGGCGAGAGCAGTTCTTC. It yields the protein CASTVRGTGREQFF.

This clone appeared once. This chain links TRBV6-1 with TRBJ2-7, with unresolved D. Germline V lookup: CDR1 MNHNS, CDR2 SASEGT. V lost 1 base and J 2 bases, leaving 12 bases between the germline ends. The CDR3 is 15 amino acids. CDR3 bases: TGTGCCAGCAGTGAAGTAGGCGGATCGGCCTACGAGCAGTACGTC. The encoded protein is CASSEVGGSAYEQYV.

This clone was found a few times. The rearrangement links TRBV3-1 (or the pseudogene TRBV3-2) to TRBJ1-2; no clear D. This CDR3 is 14 amino acids long. Trimming left V 0 bases short and J 8 bases short, with 13 bases between. The germline V gene encodes CDR1 LGHDT and CDR2 YNNKEL (reference sequence). CDR3 protein: CASSQDLVGYGYTF. The CDR3 nucleotides read TGTGCCAGCAGCCAAGATCTAGTAGGCTACGGCTACACCTTC.

The chain carries TRBV9 and TRBJ1-1; D remains ambiguous. Germline V CDR1 and CDR2: SGDLS, YYNGEE. CDR3 length: 13 amino acids. The ends were cut back, 0 bases at V and 8 bases at J, with 11 bases in the middle. CDR3 sequence reads: CASSVDADLEAFF. The DNA for the CDR3 is TGTGCCAGCAGCGTAGATGCAGATTTGGAAGCTTTCTTT. The full variable domain, rest sourced from reference TRBV9 and TRBJ1-1, is DSGVTQTPKHLITATGQRVTLRCSPRSGDLSVYWYQQSLDQGLQFLIQYYNGEERAKGNILERFSAQQFPDLHSELNLSSLELGDSALYFCASSVDADLEAFFGQGTRLTVV.

This chain connects TRBV6-2 or TRBV6-3 to TRBJ1-1, with 10 bases that match TRBD1. V shed 2 bases and J 11 bases; nucleotides not matched to a gene: 11. There are 15 residues in the CDR3. Looked up from germline, CDR1 is MNHEY and CDR2 is SVGEGT. CDR3: CASSYPGQGTIWAFF. The CDR3 region has the DNA TGTGCCAGCAGTTACCCGGGACAGGGGACGATATGGGCTTTCTTT.

V gene TRBV25-1 combines with J gene TRBJ2-7; 10 bases are a match to TRBD2. V dropped 1 base and J dropped 8; count of bases not matched to a gene: 5. CDR1 is MGHDK, CDR2 SYGVNS, per germline. The CDR3 has 14 residues. CDR3 DNA sequence: TGTGCCAGCAGTGAATTCAGCGGGAGGGCCAAGCAGTACTTC. Translated: CASSEFSGRAKQYF.

The V call is TRBV6-5, the J call TRBJ1-3; TRBD1 is a possible D gene (6 bases). The germline gives CDR1 MNHEY, CDR2 SVGAGI. V lost 0 bases and J 3 bases, leaving 12 bases between the germline ends. The CDR3 runs to 16 residues. CDR3 coding DNA: TGTGCCAGCAGTTACTCGTCAGGGGCGAGTGGAAACACCATATATTTT. It is translated as CASSYSSGASGNTIYF.

V gene TRBV19 combines with J gene TRBJ1-6; maybe TRBD1 (6 bases). Trimming pared 6 bases from V and 6 bases from J, leaving 21 bases between. The CDR3 contains 17 residues. Germline V CDR1 and CDR2: LNHDA, SQIVND (reference sequence). CDR3 sequence reads: CASRPGGQPGVNSPLHF. For the CDR3, the DNA is TGTGCCAGTAGACCGGGCGGGCAGCCAGGGGTTAATTCACCCCTCCACTTT.

A single count supports this clone. The J gene is TRBJ2-3, the V gene TRBV7-3; possibly TRBD2 for D (5 bases). V was pared by 8 bases and J by 1 base, with 16 bases between. The CDR3 sequence is 15 residues long. CDR1 and CDR2 from the germline V gene are SGHTA and FQGTGA. CDR3: CASAPRSAGTDTQYF. The CDR3 DNA follows: TGTGCCAGCGCCCCCAGGTCAGCGGGCACAGATACGCAGTATTTT.

This rearrangement joins TRBV7-3 to TRBJ2-1, with TRBD1 matching over 10 bases. Germline CDR1 and CDR2: SGHTA and FQGTGA. Germline trimming cut 5 bases from V and 9 bases from J; bases unmatched to any gene: 16. The CDR3 length is 17 residues. The CDR3 nucleotides are TGTGCCAGCAGCAGACAGACAGGGGGCGCCACACCCGGTGAGCAGTTCTTC. Translating gives CASSRQTGGATPGEQFF. The whole variable domain, filled in from reference TRBV7-3 and TRBJ2-1, reads GAGVSQTPSNKVTEKGKYVELRCDPISGHTALYWYRQSLGQGPEFLIYFQGTGAADDSGLPNDRFFAVRPEGSVSTLKIQRTERGDSAVYLCASSRQTGGATPGEQFFGPGTRLTVL.

The chain couples TRBV4-3 to TRBJ1-2, with TRBD1 matching over 9 bases. Trimming cost V 0 bases and J 2 bases; bases outside gene matches: 7. Germline V gives CDR1 LGHNA, CDR2 YSLEER. The CDR3 runs 17 residues. For the CDR3, the DNA is TGCGCCAGCAGCCAAGATCGGTTCGGGACAGGGAACTATGGCTACACCTTC. Encoded protein: CASSQDRFGTGNYGYTF.

The rearrangement uses TRBV28 and TRBJ1-4, with D uncertain. The germline gives CDR1 MDHEN, CDR2 SYDVKM. V lost 10 bases and J 3 bases, leaving 12 bases between the germline ends. The CDR3 length is 13 residues. DNA for the CDR3: TGTGCCACCTCAGGTGGTGCTAATGAAAAACTGTTTTTT. It yields the protein CATSGGANEKLFF.

The rearrangement joins TRBV7-9 to TRBJ2-2; 9 nucleotides match TRBD1. With V trimmed by 5 bases and J by 6 bases, 7 bases remained unmatched. The CDR3 contains 15 residues. CDR1 is SEHNR and CDR2 is FQNEAQ in the germline V gene (reference sequence). In DNA, the CDR3 is TGTGCCAGCAGCCAATTGACAGGGGGTCCCGGGGAGCTGTTTTTT. This translates into CASSQLTGGPGELFF.

V and J are TRBV11-2 and TRBJ1-1; TRBD1 matches at 9 bases. With 3 bases clipped from V and 10 bases from J, the junction kept 6 bases outside the gene matches. Looked up from germline, CDR1 is SGHAT and CDR2 is FQNNGV. The CDR3 covers 13 residues. Here the CDR3 DNA reads TGTGCCAGCAGCTTGGGACAGGGAGTCGGAGCTTTCTTT. Translation gives CASSLGQGVGAFF.

V gene TRBV7-3 combines with J gene TRBJ2-2, with D unresolved. This CDR3 comprises 12 residues. Germline CDR1 SGHTA, CDR2 FQGTGA. Between the trimmed V and J ends, which lost 4 bases and 4 bases, there was a span of 4 bases. The CDR3 region is CASSSVTGELFF. CDR3 nucleotide sequence: TGTGCCAGCAGCTCCGTCACCGGGGAGCTGTTTTTT.

This rearrangement joins TRBV6-1 to TRBJ2-3, with D maybe TRBD1 (6 bases). This CDR3 has 17 amino acids. Trimming took off 2 bases at V and 4 bases at J, with 19 bases between the two ends. Germline V gene data show CDR1 as MNHNS and CDR2 as SASEGT. CDR3 in amino acids: CASSEWAGADVADTQYF. CDR3 DNA: TGTGCCAGCAGTGAATGGGCAGGGGCCGACGTCGCAGATACGCAGTATTTT.